This TCR beta chain emerged from a study of cytomegalovirus exposure and HLA in healthy donors. Regarding the study as a whole: With high specificity and sensitivity, the classifier reportedly diagnosed cytomegalovirus status.

Remarks on this clone: Its antigen is currently unknown.

The CDR3 covers 14 residues. Germline V CDR1 and CDR2: SGHNT, YYREEE (reference sequence). Trimming took 4 bases from V and 3 from J, leaving 14 bases between them. Researchers ran the PCR with 60 Vbeta and 13 Jbeta primers. Libraries were prepared by immunoSEQ multiplex PCR; TCRdb keeps only in-frame clonotypes and omits some of them. The sample has some 170,000 clones, 75% to 85% seen once. The TCR was taken from a man between 45 and 60 years old in good health and CMV-seropositive. This chain joins TRBV5-4 and TRBJ2-7; no definite D call. Sequencing was done on a sample of PBMCs. CDR3 protein: CASSVSQSGYEQYF. The CDR3 DNA reads TGTGCCAGCAGCGTGTCACAGTCAGGCTACGAGCAGTACTTC.